Below are 30 T cell receptor beta chains sequenced from a single sample in a study of human thymus T cells. The protocol was immunoSEQ multiplex PCR, while the TCRdb copy is restricted to in-frame clones and leaves out a portion. The sample yields tens of thousands of clones, 95% seen once. Thymus was obtained from resections taken during corrective heart surgery. The material sequenced was thymus tissue. The source is a girl less than two years old with a congenital heart defect but otherwise immunologically healthy.

V and J are TRBV19 and TRBJ2-7; D ambiguous. Trimming pared 8 bases from V and 7 bases from J, leaving 21 bases between. Germline V lookup: CDR1 LNHDA, CDR2 SQIVND (reference sequence). The CDR3 runs to 14 residues. The CDR3 nucleotides are TGTGCCAGTCGCTTCCGGGCCCCTCTGGGGGAGCAGTACTTC. Encoded protein: CASRFRAPLGEQYF.

J is TRBJ1-1 and V is TRBV7-9; 10 bases align to TRBD1. This CDR3 has 18 residues. V lost 1 base to trimming and J lost 5 bases; unmatched junction nucleotides: 13. Germline CDR1 is SEHNR and CDR2 is FQNEAQ (reference sequence). CDR3 sequence (DNA): TGTGCCAGCAGCTTAGTAGGGGAGGACAGGGGGTTTCCGACTGAAGCTTTCTTT. It is translated as CASSLVGEDRGFPTEAFF.

The rearrangement uses TRBV11-2 and TRBJ1-2, with a possible D match to TRBD1 (6 bases). CDR1 and CDR2 from the germline V gene are SGHAT and FQNNGV. V was pared by 5 bases and J by 6 bases, with 19 bases between. This CDR3 is 15 amino acids long. Written as DNA, the CDR3 is TGTGCCAGCAGCCCGACCGACAGAGGGGGGAATGGCTACACCTTC. It codes for CASSPTDRGGNGYTF.

This chain links TRBV6-1 with TRBJ2-1, with a weak D call TRBD2 (5 bases). The CDR3 consists of 18 residues. The V gene lost 3 bases and the J gene lost 3 bases, with 21 bases spanning the gap. Germline assignment: CDR1 MNHNS and CDR2 SASEGT. CDR3 protein: CASSEAGGSKRDYNEQFF. For the CDR3, the DNA is TGTGCCAGCAGTGAGGCCGGTGGGTCGAAGAGGGACTACAATGAGCAGTTCTTC.

V usage is TRBV5-1 and J usage is TRBJ2-3; possible D gene TRBD1, 6 bases. The CDR3 is made up of 13 amino acids. Germline V gene lookup returns CDR1 SGHRS and CDR2 YFSETQ. Trimming stripped 2 bases from V and 11 bases from J, with 15 bases between. CDR3 in DNA: TGCGCCAGCAGCTTACCACCTAACAGGGAGCAGTATTTT. Its protein is CASSLPPNREQYF.

The genes are TRBV4-1 and TRBJ2-5, with D unclear. The V gene lost 4 bases and the J gene lost 5 bases, with 17 bases spanning the gap. The CDR3 totals 15 residues. The germline CDR1 and CDR2 sequences are MGHRA and YSYEKL. This chain's CDR3 is CASSPAGRPQETQYF. The CDR3 DNA reads TGCGCCAGCAGCCCCGCCGGGCGACCTCAGGAGACCCAGTACTTC.

The chain joins TRBV7-2 to TRBJ1-4; D not certain. This CDR3 spans 17 amino acids. Germline V gene sequence: CDR1 SGHTA, CDR2 FQGNSA. Between the trimmed V and J ends, which lost 1 base and 7 bases, there was a span of 19 bases. CDR3 amino acids: CASSLGQGRADGEKLFF. The CDR3 DNA reads as TGTGCCAGCAGCTTAGGGCAAGGGCGCGCAGATGGTGAAAAACTGTTTTTT.

The chain employs TRBV19 and TRBJ1-3; possible D gene TRBD1, 6 bases. Germline loops: CDR1 LNHDA, CDR2 SQIVND (reference sequence). The CDR3 runs 14 residues. Between the trimmed V and J ends, which lost 10 bases and 2 bases, there was a span of 15 bases. The CDR3 sequence is CATGAGDTGNTIYF. Here the CDR3 DNA reads TGTGCCACAGGAGCAGGGGATACTGGAAACACCATATATTTT.

V usage is TRBV6-1 and J usage is TRBJ2-7; tentatively, D is TRBD1 (6 bases). The germline gives CDR1 MNHNS, CDR2 SASEGT. V lost 8 bases, J lost 3 bases, and 20 bases lay in between. The CDR3 extends over 15 amino acids. The CDR3 DNA is TGTGCCAGCGTTTTCAATTGGGGACACCTCTACGAGCAGTACTTC. This gives the protein CASVFNWGHLYEQYF.

In this sample, this clone turned up a few times. The genes are TRBV4-2 and TRBJ2-7; maybe TRBD2 (6 bases). The V end lost 4 bases, the J end lost 3 bases, and 16 bases lay between the germline ends. CDR3 length equals 15 residues. The V gene's germline CDR1 is LGHNA and CDR2 YNFKEQ. The CDR3 is CASSRRGGSVYEQYF. The CDR3 DNA follows: TGTGCCAGCAGCCGGCGTGGAGGGAGCGTCTACGAGCAGTACTTC.

This clone has only one observation. This chain uses TRBV29-1 with TRBJ2-7, with D possibly being TRBD1 or TRBD2 (6 bases each). Looked up from germline, CDR1 is SQVTM and CDR2 is ANQGSEA. Trimming pared 7 bases from V and 2 bases from J, leaving 18 bases between. The CDR3 has 14 residues. The CDR3 spells CSAQGLAGPYEQYF. DNA for the CDR3: TGCAGCGCCCAGGGGTTGGCGGGACCCTACGAGCAGTACTTC.

The chain carries TRBV7-9 and TRBJ1-4; TRBD1 matches 8 bases. Unmatched junction bases numbered 7, after V lost 5 bases and J lost 8 bases. CDR3 length: 14 residues. Germline CDR1 SEHNR, CDR2 FQNEAQ (reference sequence). CDR3 bases: TGTGCCAGCAGCGAAGACAGGGGAAGCGAAAAACTGTTTTTT. Translated, it gives CASSEDRGSEKLFF. Using reference TRBV7-9 and TRBJ1-4 for the parts outside the CDR3, the full variable domain is DTGVSQNPRHKITKRGQNVTFRCDPISEHNRLYWYRQTLGQGPEFLTYFQNEAQLEKSRLLSDRFSAERPKGSFSTLEIQRTEQGDSAMYLCASSEDRGSEKLFFGSGTQLSVL.

The chain links TRBV5-1 to TRBJ1-1; TRBD1 matches 8 bases. With 4 bases clipped from V and 3 bases from J, the junction kept 5 bases outside the gene matches. The CDR3 consists of 14 residues. Looked up from germline, CDR1 is SGHRS and CDR2 is YFSETQ. The CDR3: CASSSRGLDTEAFF. The CDR3 DNA follows: TGCGCCAGCAGCAGCAGGGGGCTGGACACTGAAGCTTTCTTT.

The V call is TRBV7-5, the J call TRBJ1-2. TRBV7-5 is a pseudogene. CDR3 length: 13 amino acids. CDR3 DNA sequence: TGTGTCAGAAGCCCCGGACGGCCCCATGGCTACACCTTC. Encoded protein: CVRSPGRPHGYTF.

V is TRBV30 and J is TRBJ2-2, with 7 bases aligning to TRBD2. This CDR3 spans 14 amino acids. CDR1 and CDR2 (germline): GTSNPN, SVGIG (reference sequence). J was trimmed by 2 bases and V by 8 bases; bases with no gene match: 8. CDR3 in amino acids: CAHLRDYNTGELFF. CDR3 nucleotide sequence: TGTGCCCACCTCCGGGACTACAACACCGGGGAGCTGTTTTTT.

The CDR3 coding sequence is TGTGCCTGGAGCCAGAACCAAAGGGTGCAGTACTTC. Its translation: CAWSQNQRVQYF. The J gene is TRBJ2-7, the V gene TRBV30; no definite D call. Per the germline V gene, CDR1 is GTSNPN and CDR2 is SVGIG (reference sequence). The CDR3 is 12 residues long. V lost 3 bases, J lost 9 bases, and 15 bases lay in between.

This chain connects TRBV2 to TRBJ2-7; weak D call: TRBD2 (6 bases). The ends were cut back, 4 bases at V and 0 bases at J, with 16 bases in the middle. CDR3 size: 16 residues. Germline assignment: CDR1 SNHLY and CDR2 FYNNEI. For the CDR3, the DNA is TGTGCCAGCAGTGTCCGGGAGCACACAGGCTCCTACGAGCAGTACTTC. Its protein is CASSVREHTGSYEQYF.

The rearrangement uses TRBV28 and TRBJ2-7; 10 bases line up with TRBD2. From germline, CDR1 is MDHEN and CDR2 SYDVKM. This CDR3 has 16 residues. J lost 3 bases, V lost 2 bases, and 7 bases had no gene match. The CDR3 loop reads CASSLHRLAGDYEQYF. In DNA form, the CDR3 reads TGTGCCAGCAGTTTACATCGCCTAGCGGGAGACTACGAGCAGTACTTC. Full variable domain (rest looked up from reference TRBV28 and TRBJ2-7): DVKVTQSSRYLVKRTGEKVFLECVQDMDHENMFWYRQDPGLGLRLIYFSYDVKMKEKGDIPEGYSVSREKKERFSLILESASTNQTSMYLCASSLHRLAGDYEQYFGPGTRLTVT.

V gene TRBV9 combines with J gene TRBJ1-2; 7 nucleotides align to TRBD1. Germline CDR1 and CDR2: SGDLS and YYNGEE. V lost 0 bases to trimming and J lost 2 bases; unmatched junction nucleotides: 4. The CDR3 is 15 amino acids. CDR3 coding DNA: TGTGCCAGCAGCGTAGACTACAGGGGAAACTATGGCTACACCTTC. Amino acids: CASSVDYRGNYGYTF.

The V and J genes are TRBV7-2 and TRBJ2-5, with 13 bases matching TRBD2. J gave up 7 bases and V 1 base, and 12 bases lay outside the gene matches. Germline lookup yields CDR1 SGHTA and CDR2 FQGNSA. The CDR3 runs 18 residues. This chain's CDR3 is CASSLGTPGLAGSGTQYF. The CDR3 bases are TGTGCCAGCAGCTTAGGGACCCCGGGACTAGCGGGGTCCGGGACCCAGTACTTC.

V and J are TRBV7-2 and TRBJ2-2; TRBD1 might be the D (6 bases). CDR3 size: 19 residues. Germline lookup yields CDR1 SGHTA and CDR2 FQGNSA. Trimming removed 6 bases at V and 5 bases at J, with 28 bases between. The CDR3 DNA reads as TGTGCCAGCAGTATAGTATACGGAGGTCTTCGTAGGGGGACCGGGGAGCTGTTTTTT. Amino acid sequence: CASSIVYGGLRRGTGELFF.

This chain links TRBV28 with TRBJ2-7; TRBD1 agrees at 9 bases. Germline V gene lookup returns CDR1 MDHEN and CDR2 SYDVKM. With V trimmed by 5 bases and J by 0 bases, 11 bases remained unmatched. This CDR3 spans 17 amino acids. The CDR3 DNA sequence: TGTGCCAGCAGTGGCGATCCGGGACAGGGAAGCTCCTACGAGCAGTACTTC. It encodes CASSGDPGQGSSYEQYF.

The chain couples TRBV5-4 to TRBJ2-7; 7 bases match TRBD2. Germline CDR1 SGHNT, CDR2 YYREEE (reference sequence). The junction had 15 bases not matched to a gene; V was cut back by 2 bases and J by 4 bases. This CDR3 comprises 17 residues. CDR3: CASSFARGVSQHYEQYF. Written as DNA, the CDR3 is TGTGCCAGCAGCTTTGCCCGGGGGGTAAGTCAGCATTACGAGCAGTACTTC.

V gene TRBV5-1 combines with J gene TRBJ2-3, with TRBD2 matching over 7 bases. Germline V CDR1 and CDR2: SGHRS, YFSETQ. This CDR3 contains 18 residues. The ends lost 2 bases at V and 0 bases at J; junction bases unmatched: 12. The CDR3 spells CASSFGGSPTFSTDTQYF. The DNA of the CDR3 is TGCGCCAGCAGCTTCGGCGGGAGCCCCACATTTAGCACAGATACGCAGTATTTT.

In this sample, this clone turned up once. V is TRBV6-5 and J is TRBJ1-2; 9 bases line up with TRBD1. The germline gives CDR1 MNHEY, CDR2 SVGAGI. The CDR3 runs 14 residues. The V segment lost 6 bases and the J segment 6 bases; nucleotides outside the gene matches: 8. CDR3 nucleotides: TGTGCCAGCAGCTATTACCGGGACAGGGATGGCTACACCTTC. Protein product: CASSYYRDRDGYTF.

The V and J genes are TRBV11-2 and TRBJ1-1; possibly TRBD1 for D (6 bases). The germline V gene encodes CDR1 SGHAT and CDR2 FQNNGV. The germline V and J ends were trimmed by 5 bases and 8 bases, with 30 bases remaining between them. The length of the CDR3 is 18 residues. The CDR3 DNA is TGTGCCAGCAGCCCCAATCACTGCCGGGACACGGAAAGGTCCGAAGCTTTCTTT. Translating gives CASSPNHCRDTERSEAFF.

The V call is TRBV18, the J call TRBJ1-1; no clear D gene. This CDR3 is 12 amino acids long. V was pared by 3 bases and J by 7 bases, with 9 bases between. Germline V gives CDR1 KGHSH, CDR2 LQKENI. The CDR3 region is CASSPAGIEAFF. The DNA for the CDR3 is TGTGCCAGCTCACCGGCTGGAATTGAAGCTTTCTTT.

The chain joins TRBV6-5 to TRBJ2-2, with D tentatively TRBD2 (5 bases). This CDR3 spans 15 amino acids. V was cut by 6 bases and J by 2 bases, with 13 bases left in between. In germline, CDR1 is MNHEY, CDR2 SVGAGI. CDR3 loop: CASRRVSGNTGELFF. In DNA form, the CDR3 reads TGTGCCAGCAGGAGGGTCTCGGGAAACACCGGGGAGCTGTTTTTT.

The chain carries TRBV6-1 and TRBJ2-7; D gene ambiguous. The germline CDR1 and CDR2 sequences are MNHNS and SASEGT. CDR3 size: 14 residues. Trimming took off 4 bases at V and 0 bases at J, with 10 bases between the two ends. The CDR3: CASSVSGSSYEQYF. As DNA, the CDR3 is TGTGCCAGCAGTGTTTCCGGTAGCTCCTACGAGCAGTACTTC.

This clone was found once. This sequence joins TRBV5-6 and TRBJ2-7, with TRBD2 as a possible D gene (6 bases). Germline V CDR1 and CDR2: SGHDT, YYEEEE. The CDR3 totals 14 residues. Trimming shortened V by 4 bases and J by 2 bases, and 13 bases separated the two germline ends. The CDR3 sequence: CASSPRGATYEQYF. The CDR3 coding sequence is TGTGCCAGCAGCCCGCGGGGCGCTACCTACGAGCAGTACTTC.